The 10 T cell receptor beta chains below were found in one sample sequenced in a study of blood T cell repertoires in COVID-19. The assay was immunoSEQ multiplex PCR, and TCRdb's table has in-frame clones only and misses some. The sample carries 200,000 to 250,000 clones, 80% to 85% recorded once. Sample: peripheral blood. Every receptor here comes from a woman in her twenties or thirties who had recovered from COVID-19.

In this sample, this clone turned up once. This chain joins TRBV28 and TRBJ2-7, with TRBD2 matching 7 bases. The CDR3 has 16 residues. Losses at the gene ends were 3 bases for V and 2 bases for J; bases not matched to a gene: 10. CDR1 is MDHEN and CDR2 is SYDVKM in the germline V gene. CDR3 bases: TGTGCCAGCAGTTTGGACGGGGGGATAATTCCCTACGAGCAGTACTTC. Protein: CASSLDGGIIPYEQYF.

The V gene is TRBV24-1, the J gene TRBJ2-1; 9 bases match TRBD2. From germline, CDR1 is KGHDR and CDR2 SFDVKD. The CDR3 has 15 residues. J lost 7 bases, V lost 5 bases, and 8 bases had no gene match. The CDR3 sequence: CATSVLSGSGNEQFF. The CDR3 bases are TGTGCCACCAGTGTCCTTAGCGGGAGCGGGAATGAGCAGTTCTTC.

As to this clone: The same CDR3 is also encoded by other DNA sequences in this sample. The genes are TRBV19 and TRBJ2-7; perhaps TRBD2 as D (6 bases). Trimming shortened V by 3 bases and J by 0 bases, and 9 bases separated the two germline ends. The CDR3 has 14 amino acids. CDR1 is LNHDA, CDR2 SQIVND, per germline (reference sequence). CDR3 nucleotide sequence: TGTGCCAGTAGTATCGGGGACTCCTCCTACGAGCAGTACTTC. Its protein is CASSIGDSSYEQYF.

The rearrangement uses TRBV14 and TRBJ2-2, with 9 positions matching TRBD1. J gave up 1 base and V 9 bases, and 12 bases lay outside the gene matches. CDR1 and CDR2 from the germline V gene are SGHDN and FVKESK. This CDR3 comprises 17 residues. CDR3 sequence: CARQGKLDRGNTGELFF. The CDR3 DNA follows: TGTGCCAGACAAGGTAAACTGGACAGGGGGAACACCGGGGAGCTGTTTTTT. The full variable domain, completed using reference TRBV14 and TRBJ2-2, is EAGVTQFPSHSVIEKGQTVTLRCDPISGHDNLYWYRRVMGKEIKFLLHFVKESKQDESGMPNNRFLAERTGGTYSTLKVQPAELEDSGVYFCARQGKLDRGNTGELFFGEGSRLTVL.

As regards this clone: This same CDR3 is encoded by further DNA sequences in the sample. The chain combines TRBV24-1 with TRBJ1-5; D remains unclear. V lost 3 bases to trimming and J lost 5 bases, with 4 bases between them. This CDR3 has 12 residues. Germline assignment: CDR1 KGHDR and CDR2 SFDVKD. This chain's CDR3 is CATSDPDQPQHF. CDR3 DNA: TGTGCCACCAGTGATCCCGATCAGCCCCAGCATTTT.

CDR3 region: CASSQGRGTGESPLHF. As DNA, the CDR3 is TGTGCCAGCAGCCAAGGGCGCGGGACAGGGGAATCACCCCTCCACTTT. The chain links TRBV3-1 (or the pseudogene TRBV3-2) to TRBJ1-6; 10 positions match TRBD1. The germline gives CDR1 LGHDT, CDR2 YNNKEL (reference sequence). Trimming removed 1 base from V and 10 bases from J; junction bases left unmatched: 7. This CDR3 contains 16 residues.

V is TRBV6-6 and J is TRBJ1-2; no clear D gene. Germline V gives CDR1 MNHNY, CDR2 SVGAGI (reference sequence). V was trimmed by 2 bases and J by 6 bases, leaving 10 bases between them. This CDR3 has 13 residues. In DNA form, the CDR3 reads TGTGCCAGCAGTTACGGGGAGAATGATGGCTACACCTTC. Residues: CASSYGENDGYTF.

The rearrangement links TRBV3-1 (or the pseudogene TRBV3-2) to TRBJ2-3; D is unresolved. Germline loops: CDR1 LGHDT, CDR2 YNNKEL (reference sequence). CDR3 length: 14 residues. V lost 4 bases and J lost 3, with 11 bases in between. CDR3 region: CASSPRGGTDTQYF. CDR3 DNA: TGTGCCAGCAGCCCCAGAGGCGGTACAGATACGCAGTATTTT.

V gene TRBV5-1 combines with J gene TRBJ2-3; a weak D match, TRBD1 (6 bases). CDR3 length equals 15 residues. Germline CDR1 is SGHRS and CDR2 is YFSETQ. V lost 2 bases and J 4 bases, leaving 14 bases between the germline ends. The CDR3, as DNA: TGCGCCAGCAGCTTCGGGACACTCTCCCCAGATACGCAGTATTTT. It encodes CASSFGTLSPDTQYF.

V and J are TRBV9 and TRBJ2-7, with 9 nucleotides matching TRBD1. Germline trimming cut 3 bases from V and 2 bases from J; bases unmatched to any gene: 3. Germline V gene lookup returns CDR1 SGDLS and CDR2 YYNGEE. The CDR3 covers 14 residues. CDR3 region: CASSGRDRAYEQYF. DNA for the CDR3: TGTGCCAGCAGCGGCCGGGACAGGGCCTACGAGCAGTACTTC. The whole variable domain, remainder taken from reference TRBV9 and TRBJ2-7, is DSGVTQTPKHLITATGQRVTLRCSPRSGDLSVYWYQQSLDQGLQFLIQYYNGEERAKGNILERFSAQQFPDLHSELNLSSLELGDSALYFCASSGRDRAYEQYFGPGTRLTVT.